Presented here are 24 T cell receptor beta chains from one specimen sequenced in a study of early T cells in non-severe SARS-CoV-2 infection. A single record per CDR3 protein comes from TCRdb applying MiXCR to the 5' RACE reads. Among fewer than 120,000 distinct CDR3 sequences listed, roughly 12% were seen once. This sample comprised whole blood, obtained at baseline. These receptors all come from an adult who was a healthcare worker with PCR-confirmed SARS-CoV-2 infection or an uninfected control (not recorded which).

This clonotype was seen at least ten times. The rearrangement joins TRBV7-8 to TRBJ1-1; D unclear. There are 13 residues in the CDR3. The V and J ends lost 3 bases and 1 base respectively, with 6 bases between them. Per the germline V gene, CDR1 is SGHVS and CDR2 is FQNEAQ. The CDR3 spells CASSFSQNTEAFF. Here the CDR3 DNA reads TGTGCCAGCAGCTTCTCACAGAACACTGAAGCTTTCTTT.

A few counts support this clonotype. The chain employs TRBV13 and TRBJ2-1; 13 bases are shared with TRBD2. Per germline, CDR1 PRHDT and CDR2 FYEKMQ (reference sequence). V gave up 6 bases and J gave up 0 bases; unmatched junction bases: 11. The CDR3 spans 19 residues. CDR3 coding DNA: TGTGCCAGCAGGCCTACTAGCGGGAGGGCATTAGGCTCCTACAATGAGCAGTTCTTC. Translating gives CASRPTSGRALGSYNEQFF.

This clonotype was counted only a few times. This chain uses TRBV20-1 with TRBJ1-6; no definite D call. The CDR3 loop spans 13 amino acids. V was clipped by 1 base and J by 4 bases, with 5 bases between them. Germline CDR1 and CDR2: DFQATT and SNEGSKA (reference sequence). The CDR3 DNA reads TGCAGTGCTAGAGCCTTATATAATTCACCCCTCCACTTT. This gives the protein CSARALYNSPLHF.

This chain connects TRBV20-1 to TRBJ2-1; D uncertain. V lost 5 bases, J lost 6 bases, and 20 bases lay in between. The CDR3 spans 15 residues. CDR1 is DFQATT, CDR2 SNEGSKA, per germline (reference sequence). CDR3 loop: CSASPGPLRGNEQFF. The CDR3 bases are TGCAGTGCTTCTCCTGGCCCCCTTCGAGGCAATGAGCAGTTCTTC.

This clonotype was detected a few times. The CDR3 loop reads CSVAVAKNIQYF. CDR3 in DNA: TGCAGTGTGGCTGTAGCCAAAAACATTCAGTACTTC. The rearrangement joins TRBV20-1 to TRBJ2-4; no clear D gene. Deletions cut 7 bases from V and 0 bases from J, with 7 bases between. The CDR3 has 12 amino acids. Germline-derived CDR1 and CDR2 are DFQATT and SNEGSKA (reference sequence).

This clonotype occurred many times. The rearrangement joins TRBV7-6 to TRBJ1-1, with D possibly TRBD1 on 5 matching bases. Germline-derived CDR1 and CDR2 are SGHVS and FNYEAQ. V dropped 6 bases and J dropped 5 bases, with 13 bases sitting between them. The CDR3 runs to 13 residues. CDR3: CASRTTGATEAFF. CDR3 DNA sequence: TGTGCCAGCAGGACTACAGGAGCGACTGAAGCTTTCTTT.

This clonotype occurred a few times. The CDR3 loop reads CASSYSGTRISNEQFF. In DNA, the CDR3 is TGTGCCAGCAGTTACAGCGGGACCCGAATCTCCAATGAGCAGTTCTTC. V is TRBV6-5 and J is TRBJ2-1, with 7 bases that match TRBD2. Germline trimming cut 2 bases from V and 6 bases from J; bases unmatched to any gene: 10. Germline loops: CDR1 MNHEY, CDR2 SVGAGI. The CDR3 extends over 16 amino acids.

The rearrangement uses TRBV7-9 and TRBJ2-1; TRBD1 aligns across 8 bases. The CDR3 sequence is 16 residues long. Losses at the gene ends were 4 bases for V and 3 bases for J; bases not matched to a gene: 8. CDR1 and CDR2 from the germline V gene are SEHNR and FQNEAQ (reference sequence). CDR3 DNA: TGTGCCAGCAGCTCCGAGTCCGGGACAGGCTACAATGAGCAGTTCTTC. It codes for CASSSESGTGYNEQFF.

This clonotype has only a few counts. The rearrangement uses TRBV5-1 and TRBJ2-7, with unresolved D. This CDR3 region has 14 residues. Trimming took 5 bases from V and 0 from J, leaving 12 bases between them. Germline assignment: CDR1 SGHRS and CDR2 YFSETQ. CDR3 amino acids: CASSRQTSSYEQYF. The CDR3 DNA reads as TGCGCCAGCAGTCGGCAGACGAGCTCCTACGAGCAGTACTTC.

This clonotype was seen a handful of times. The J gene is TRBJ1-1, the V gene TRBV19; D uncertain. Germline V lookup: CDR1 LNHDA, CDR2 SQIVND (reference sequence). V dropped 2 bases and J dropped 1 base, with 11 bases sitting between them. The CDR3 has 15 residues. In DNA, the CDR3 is TGTGCCAGTAGTATAAACCCAGGAGCGAACACTGAAGCTTTCTTT. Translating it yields CASSINPGANTEAFF.

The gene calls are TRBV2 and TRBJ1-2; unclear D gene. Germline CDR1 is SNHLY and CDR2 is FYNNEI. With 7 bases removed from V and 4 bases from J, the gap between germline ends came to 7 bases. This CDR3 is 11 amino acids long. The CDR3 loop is CASTEIYGYTF. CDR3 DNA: TGTGCCAGCACGGAGATCTATGGCTACACCTTC.

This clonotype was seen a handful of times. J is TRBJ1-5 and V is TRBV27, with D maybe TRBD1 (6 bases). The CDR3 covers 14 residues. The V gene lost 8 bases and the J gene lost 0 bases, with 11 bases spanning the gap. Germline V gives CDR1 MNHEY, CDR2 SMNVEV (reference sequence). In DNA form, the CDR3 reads TGTGCCAGCTCCCAGGGGCCTAGCAATCAGCCCCAGCATTTT. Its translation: CASSQGPSNQPQHF.

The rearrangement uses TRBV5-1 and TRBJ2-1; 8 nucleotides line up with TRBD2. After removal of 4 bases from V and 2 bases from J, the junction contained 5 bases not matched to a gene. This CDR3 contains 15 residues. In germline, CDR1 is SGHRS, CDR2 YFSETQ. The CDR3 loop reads CASSTGRVPYNEQFF. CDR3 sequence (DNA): TGCGCCAGCAGCACCGGGAGGGTGCCCTACAATGAGCAGTTCTTC.

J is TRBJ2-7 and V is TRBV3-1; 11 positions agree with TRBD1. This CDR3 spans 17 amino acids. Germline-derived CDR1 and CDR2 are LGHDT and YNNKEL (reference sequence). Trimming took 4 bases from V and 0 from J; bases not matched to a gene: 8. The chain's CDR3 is CASSPHRTGGSSYEQYF. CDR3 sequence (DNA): TGTGCCAGCAGCCCTCATAGGACAGGGGGCTCCTCCTACGAGCAGTACTTC.

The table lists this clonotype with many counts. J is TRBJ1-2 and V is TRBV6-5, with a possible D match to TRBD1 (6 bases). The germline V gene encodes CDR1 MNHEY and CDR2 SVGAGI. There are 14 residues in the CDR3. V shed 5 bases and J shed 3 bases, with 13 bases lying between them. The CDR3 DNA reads TGTGCCAGCAGTCCCAGGGGTCAGGACTATGGCTACACCTTC. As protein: CASSPRGQDYGYTF.

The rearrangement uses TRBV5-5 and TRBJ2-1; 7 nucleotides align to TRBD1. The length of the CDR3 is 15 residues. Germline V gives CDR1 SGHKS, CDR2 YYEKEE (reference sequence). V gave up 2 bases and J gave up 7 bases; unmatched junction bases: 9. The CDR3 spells CASSFLGGAGNEQFF. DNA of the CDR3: TGTGCCAGCAGCTTCTTAGGGGGCGCTGGGAATGAGCAGTTCTTC.

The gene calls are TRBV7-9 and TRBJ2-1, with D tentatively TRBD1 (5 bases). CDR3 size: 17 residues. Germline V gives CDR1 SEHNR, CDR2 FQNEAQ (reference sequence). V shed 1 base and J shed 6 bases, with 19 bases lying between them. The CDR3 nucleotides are TGTGCCAGCAGCTTAGACTATGGCAGGGCCCCTACCAATGAGCAGTTCTTC. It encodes CASSLDYGRAPTNEQFF.

CDR3 in DNA: TGTGCCAGCCGTAGACGGGGTTTTAGATTGGACACTGAAGCTTTCTTT. It specifies CASRRRGFRLDTEAFF. The rearrangement uses TRBV12-3 or TRBV12-4 and TRBJ1-1, with unresolved D. The CDR3 covers 16 residues. V was cut by 8 bases and J by 3 bases, with 22 bases left in between.

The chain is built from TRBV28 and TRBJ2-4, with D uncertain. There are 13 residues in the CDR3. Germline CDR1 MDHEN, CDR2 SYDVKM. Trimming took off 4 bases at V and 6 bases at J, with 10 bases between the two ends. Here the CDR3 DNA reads TGTGCCAGCAGTTCCCTGGAAGGAAACATTCAGTACTTC. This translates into CASSSLEGNIQYF.

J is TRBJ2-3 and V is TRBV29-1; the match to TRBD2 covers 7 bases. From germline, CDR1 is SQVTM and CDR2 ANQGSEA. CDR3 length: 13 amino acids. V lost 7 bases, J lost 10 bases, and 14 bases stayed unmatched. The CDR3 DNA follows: TGCAGCGCCAGAAGTGGGAGGGCCGCAGCGCAGTATTTT. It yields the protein CSARSGRAAAQYF.

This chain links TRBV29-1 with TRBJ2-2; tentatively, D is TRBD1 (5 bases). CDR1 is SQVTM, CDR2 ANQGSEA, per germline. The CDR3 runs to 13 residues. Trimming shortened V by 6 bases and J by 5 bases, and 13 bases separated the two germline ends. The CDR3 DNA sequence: TGCAGCGTATTCAGGGTTTCGACCGGGGAGCTGTTTTTT. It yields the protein CSVFRVSTGELFF.

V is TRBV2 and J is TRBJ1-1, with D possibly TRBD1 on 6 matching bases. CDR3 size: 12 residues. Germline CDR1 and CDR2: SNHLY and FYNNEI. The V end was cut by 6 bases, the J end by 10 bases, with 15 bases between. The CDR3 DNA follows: TGTGCCAGCAGACCCGACAGGTCTTTAGCTTTCTTT. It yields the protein CASRPDRSLAFF.

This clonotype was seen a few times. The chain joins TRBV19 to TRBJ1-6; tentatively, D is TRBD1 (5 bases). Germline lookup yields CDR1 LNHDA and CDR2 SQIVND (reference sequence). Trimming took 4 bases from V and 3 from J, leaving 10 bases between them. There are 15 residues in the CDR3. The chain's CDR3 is CASSRDGNYNSPLHF. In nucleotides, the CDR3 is TGTGCCAGTAGTAGGGACGGAAACTATAATTCACCCCTCCACTTT.

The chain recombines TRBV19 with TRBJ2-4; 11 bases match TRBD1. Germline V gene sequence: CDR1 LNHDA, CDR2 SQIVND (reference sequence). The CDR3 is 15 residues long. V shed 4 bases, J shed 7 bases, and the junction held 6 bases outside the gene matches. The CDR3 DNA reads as TGTGCCAGTAGTACCGGGACAGGGGGAGAGAACATTCAGTACTTC. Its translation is CASSTGTGGENIQYF.